This record concerns one TCR beta chain sequence. Authors' analysis steps: Amplifying reference gene primers gave estimates of nucleated cell counts. Produced via immunoSEQ multiplex PCR; TCRdb's table is partial and in-frame only. From that table come the V and J calls and clone size; the DNA was used to work out D and trimming. In the table there are 200,000 to 300,000 clones, about 88% of which are singletons. These data come from a study of blood T cell repertoires in COVID-19. Study context: Acute and convalescent COVID-19 specimens originated in the United States, Italy and Spain. From T cells, B-cell-depleted T cells, or PBMCs came the material, which was cDNA or gDNA.

Germline V lookup: CDR1 SEHNR, CDR2 FQNEAQ (reference sequence). Germline trimming cut 2 bases from V and 0 bases from J; bases unmatched to any gene: 4. The CDR3 consists of 18 residues. The chain couples TRBV7-9 to TRBJ2-1, with 13 bases lining up with TRBD2. This TCR came from a man in his fifties or sixties who had recovered from COVID-19. Input material: peripheral blood. In DNA, the CDR3 is TGTGCCAGCAGCTTAAGACTAGCGGGGGGCTACTCCTACAATGAGCAGTTCTTC. This translates into CASSLRLAGGYSYNEQFF.